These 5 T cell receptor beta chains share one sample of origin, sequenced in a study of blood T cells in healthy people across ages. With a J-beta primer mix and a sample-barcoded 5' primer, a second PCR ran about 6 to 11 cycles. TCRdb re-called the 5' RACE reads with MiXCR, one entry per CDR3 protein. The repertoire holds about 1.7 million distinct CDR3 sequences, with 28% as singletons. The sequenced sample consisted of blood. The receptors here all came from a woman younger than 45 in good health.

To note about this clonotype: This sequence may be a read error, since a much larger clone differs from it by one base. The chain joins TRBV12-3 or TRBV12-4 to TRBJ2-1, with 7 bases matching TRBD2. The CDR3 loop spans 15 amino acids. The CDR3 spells CASSPAAGVVNGQFF. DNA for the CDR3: TGTGCCAGCAGTCCCGCTGCGGGAGTAGTTAATGGGCAGTTCTTC.

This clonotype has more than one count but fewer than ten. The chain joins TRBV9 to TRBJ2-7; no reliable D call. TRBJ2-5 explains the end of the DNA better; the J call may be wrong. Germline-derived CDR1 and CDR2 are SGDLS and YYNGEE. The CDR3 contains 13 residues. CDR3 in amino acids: CASSVAKEETQYF. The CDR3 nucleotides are TGTGCCAGCAGCGTAGCCAAGGAAGAGACCCAGTACTTC.

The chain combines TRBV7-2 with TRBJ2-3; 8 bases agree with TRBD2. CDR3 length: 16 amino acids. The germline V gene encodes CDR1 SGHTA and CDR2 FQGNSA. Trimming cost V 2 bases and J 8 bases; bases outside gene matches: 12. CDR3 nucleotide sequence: TGTGCCAGCAGCTTATCGTCCCAAGCGGGAGTCGGTACGCAGTATTTT. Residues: CASSLSSQAGVGTQYF.

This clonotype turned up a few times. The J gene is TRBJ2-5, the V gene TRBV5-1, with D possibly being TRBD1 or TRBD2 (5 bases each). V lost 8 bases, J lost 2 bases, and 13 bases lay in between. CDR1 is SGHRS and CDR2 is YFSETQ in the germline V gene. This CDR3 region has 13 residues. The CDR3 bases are TGCGCCAGTAACCGGGACCCACAAGAGACCCAGTACTTC. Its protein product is CASNRDPQETQYF.

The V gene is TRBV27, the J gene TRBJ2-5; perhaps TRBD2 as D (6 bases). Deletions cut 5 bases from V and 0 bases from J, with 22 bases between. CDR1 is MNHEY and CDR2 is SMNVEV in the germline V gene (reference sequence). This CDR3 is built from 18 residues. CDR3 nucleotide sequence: TGTGCCAGCAGTGCACGGCCTCCGGGACTTCGGTACCAAGAGACCCAGTACTTC. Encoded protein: CASSARPPGLRYQETQYF.